These 10 T cell receptor beta chains were sequenced from one sample in a study of blood T cell repertoires in COVID-19. Here immunoSEQ multiplex PCR was the method, and the copy in TCRdb shows in-frame clones only, minus some. The repertoire holds roughly 130,000 clones, roughly 90% seen once, with around 2.3% in the top ten. The sample taken for sequencing was peripheral blood. The source of these receptors is a human donor with COVID-19, enrolled during active disease. The donor label of this sample is uncertain.

The CDR3 protein is CSASWTSGIGNEQFF. CDR3 DNA sequence: TGCAGTGCGAGTTGGACTAGCGGGATAGGCAATGAGCAGTTCTTC. This sequence joins TRBV20-1 and TRBJ2-1; 12 bases match TRBD2. This CDR3 comprises 15 residues. The V gene end was trimmed by 6 bases and the J gene end by 6 bases; junction bases not matched to a gene: 9. The V gene's germline CDR1 is DFQATT and CDR2 SNEGSKA (reference sequence).

The chain joins TRBV24-1 to TRBJ1-2; D remains unclear. CDR3 length equals 15 residues. CDR1 and CDR2 from the germline V gene are KGHDR and SFDVKD. With 12 bases removed from V and 4 bases from J, the gap between germline ends came to 23 bases. CDR3 bases: TGTGCCTACCTGACGACCCAGGATGCGGGCTATGGCTACACCTTC. Its translation is CAYLTTQDAGYGYTF.

V is TRBV7-3 and J is TRBJ2-1, with 8 bases that match TRBD2. Germline V CDR1 and CDR2: SGHTA, FQGTGA. Trimming removed 8 bases from V and 6 bases from J; junction bases left unmatched: 6. The CDR3 consists of 13 residues. The CDR3 nucleotides read TGTGCCAGCGGAGGTACTAGCGGCAATGAGCAGTTCTTC. As protein: CASGGTSGNEQFF.

The chain joins TRBV5-1 to TRBJ1-1; D unresolved. Trimming pared 3 bases from V and 3 bases from J, leaving 18 bases between. The CDR3 sequence is 16 residues long. The germline CDR1 and CDR2 sequences are SGHRS and YFSETQ. CDR3 DNA: TGCGCCAGCAGCTCCGGGGTCGGGTACGGGGACACTGAAGCTTTCTTT. Translated: CASSSGVGYGDTEAFF.

The chain carries TRBV9 and TRBJ1-2; 8 nucleotides match TRBD1. Germline CDR1 SGDLS, CDR2 YYNGEE. There are 15 residues in the CDR3. Losses at the gene ends were 3 bases for V and 6 bases for J; bases not matched to a gene: 10. The CDR3 nucleotides read TGTGCCAGCAGCGCCCCAGACAGGGGCTTGCATGGCTACACCTTC. Translation gives CASSAPDRGLHGYTF.

The chain uses TRBV2 and TRBJ2-2; 11 bases match TRBD2. The CDR3 is 16 amino acids. The germline gives CDR1 SNHLY, CDR2 FYNNEI. The trim removed 6 bases at V and 5 bases at J, leaving 8 bases unmatched. CDR3 sequence (DNA): TGTGCCAGCAGGAGGGTAGCGGGGGGGCCGACCGGGGAGCTGTTTTTT. Amino acid sequence: CASRRVAGGPTGELFF.

This clone was seen only once. The rearrangement joins TRBV15 to TRBJ2-3, with D maybe TRBD2 (5 bases). This CDR3 is 15 amino acids long. V lost 2 bases and J lost 6, with 15 bases in between. The V gene's germline CDR1 is LNHNV and CDR2 YYDKDF (reference sequence). This chain's CDR3 is CATSRTQEVADTQYF. The CDR3 DNA follows: TGTGCCACCAGCAGAACGCAGGAGGTTGCTGATACGCAGTATTTT.

The chain employs TRBV5-1 and TRBJ1-2; 7 bases align to TRBD1. Germline V gene data show CDR1 as SGHRS and CDR2 as YFSETQ. The CDR3 sequence is 15 residues long. V trimming: 0 bases; J trimming: 6 bases; junction bases outside the gene matches: 8. CDR3: CASSLGMTGIDGYTF. CDR3 nucleotides: TGCGCCAGCAGCTTGGGGATGACAGGGATTGATGGCTACACCTTC.

The genes are TRBV7-6 and TRBJ2-7; D perhaps matches TRBD1 (5 bases). There are 13 residues in the CDR3. V was pared by 1 base and J by 6 bases, with 10 bases between. Germline values: CDR1 SGHVS, CDR2 FNYEAQ. CDR3 DNA sequence: TGTGCCAGCAGCTTAGGCAGGGAAGGCGAGCAGTACTTC. Protein sequence: CASSLGREGEQYF.

The chain is built from TRBV11-3 and TRBJ1-6, with no clear D. With 1 base removed from V and 6 bases from J, the gap between germline ends came to 13 bases. Per the germline V gene, CDR1 is SGHNT and CDR2 is YENEEA. The length of the CDR3 is 16 residues. This CDR3 is CASSLGRGAGNSPLHF. The CDR3 DNA reads TGTGCCAGCAGCTTAGGGCGAGGAGCGGGTAATTCACCCCTCCACTTT.